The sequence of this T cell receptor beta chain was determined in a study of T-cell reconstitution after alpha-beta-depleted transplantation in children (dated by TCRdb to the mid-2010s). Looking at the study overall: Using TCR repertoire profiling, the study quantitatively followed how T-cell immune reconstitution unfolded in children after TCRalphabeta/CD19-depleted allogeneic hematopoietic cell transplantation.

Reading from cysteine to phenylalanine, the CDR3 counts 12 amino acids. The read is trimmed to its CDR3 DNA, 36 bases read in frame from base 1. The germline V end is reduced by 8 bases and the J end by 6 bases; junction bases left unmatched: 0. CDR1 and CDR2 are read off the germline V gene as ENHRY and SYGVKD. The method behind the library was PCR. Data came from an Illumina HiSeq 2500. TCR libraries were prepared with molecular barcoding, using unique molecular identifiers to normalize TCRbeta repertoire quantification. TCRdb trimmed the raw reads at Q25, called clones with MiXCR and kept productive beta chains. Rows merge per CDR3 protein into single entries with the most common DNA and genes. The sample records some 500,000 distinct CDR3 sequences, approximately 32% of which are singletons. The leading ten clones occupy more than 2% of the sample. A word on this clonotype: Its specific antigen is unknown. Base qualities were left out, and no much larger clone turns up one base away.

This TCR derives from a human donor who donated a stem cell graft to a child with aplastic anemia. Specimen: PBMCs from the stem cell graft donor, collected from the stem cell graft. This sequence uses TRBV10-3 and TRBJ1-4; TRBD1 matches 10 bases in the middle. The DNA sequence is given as TGTGCCATCGGGACAGGGGATGAAAAACTGTTTTTT. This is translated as CAIGTGDEKLFF.